What follows describes a single T cell receptor beta chain. The germline V gene encodes CDR1 DFQATT and CDR2 SNEGSKA (reference sequence). CDR3 length: 15 residues. V was shortened by 1 base and J by 4 bases, with 11 bases between the two germline ends. TCRbeta library construction was performed incorporating unique molecular identifiers. TCRdb re-called the PCR reads with MiXCR, one entry per CDR3 protein. The repertoire holds around 370,000 distinct CDR3 sequences, with 10% to 13% as singletons. This specimen comes from a study of T-cell reconstitution after alpha-beta-depleted transplantation in children.

Sample: PBMCs from the stem cell graft donor, taken from the stem cell graft. The V and J genes are TRBV20-1 and TRBJ2-6; D unclear. The sequence was obtained from a human donor who donated a stem cell graft to a child with acute lymphoblastic leukemia. As DNA, the CDR3 is TGCAGTGCTAGAGTTCCCCCTGAGGGGGCCAACGTCCTGACTTTC. It codes for CSARVPPEGANVLTF.